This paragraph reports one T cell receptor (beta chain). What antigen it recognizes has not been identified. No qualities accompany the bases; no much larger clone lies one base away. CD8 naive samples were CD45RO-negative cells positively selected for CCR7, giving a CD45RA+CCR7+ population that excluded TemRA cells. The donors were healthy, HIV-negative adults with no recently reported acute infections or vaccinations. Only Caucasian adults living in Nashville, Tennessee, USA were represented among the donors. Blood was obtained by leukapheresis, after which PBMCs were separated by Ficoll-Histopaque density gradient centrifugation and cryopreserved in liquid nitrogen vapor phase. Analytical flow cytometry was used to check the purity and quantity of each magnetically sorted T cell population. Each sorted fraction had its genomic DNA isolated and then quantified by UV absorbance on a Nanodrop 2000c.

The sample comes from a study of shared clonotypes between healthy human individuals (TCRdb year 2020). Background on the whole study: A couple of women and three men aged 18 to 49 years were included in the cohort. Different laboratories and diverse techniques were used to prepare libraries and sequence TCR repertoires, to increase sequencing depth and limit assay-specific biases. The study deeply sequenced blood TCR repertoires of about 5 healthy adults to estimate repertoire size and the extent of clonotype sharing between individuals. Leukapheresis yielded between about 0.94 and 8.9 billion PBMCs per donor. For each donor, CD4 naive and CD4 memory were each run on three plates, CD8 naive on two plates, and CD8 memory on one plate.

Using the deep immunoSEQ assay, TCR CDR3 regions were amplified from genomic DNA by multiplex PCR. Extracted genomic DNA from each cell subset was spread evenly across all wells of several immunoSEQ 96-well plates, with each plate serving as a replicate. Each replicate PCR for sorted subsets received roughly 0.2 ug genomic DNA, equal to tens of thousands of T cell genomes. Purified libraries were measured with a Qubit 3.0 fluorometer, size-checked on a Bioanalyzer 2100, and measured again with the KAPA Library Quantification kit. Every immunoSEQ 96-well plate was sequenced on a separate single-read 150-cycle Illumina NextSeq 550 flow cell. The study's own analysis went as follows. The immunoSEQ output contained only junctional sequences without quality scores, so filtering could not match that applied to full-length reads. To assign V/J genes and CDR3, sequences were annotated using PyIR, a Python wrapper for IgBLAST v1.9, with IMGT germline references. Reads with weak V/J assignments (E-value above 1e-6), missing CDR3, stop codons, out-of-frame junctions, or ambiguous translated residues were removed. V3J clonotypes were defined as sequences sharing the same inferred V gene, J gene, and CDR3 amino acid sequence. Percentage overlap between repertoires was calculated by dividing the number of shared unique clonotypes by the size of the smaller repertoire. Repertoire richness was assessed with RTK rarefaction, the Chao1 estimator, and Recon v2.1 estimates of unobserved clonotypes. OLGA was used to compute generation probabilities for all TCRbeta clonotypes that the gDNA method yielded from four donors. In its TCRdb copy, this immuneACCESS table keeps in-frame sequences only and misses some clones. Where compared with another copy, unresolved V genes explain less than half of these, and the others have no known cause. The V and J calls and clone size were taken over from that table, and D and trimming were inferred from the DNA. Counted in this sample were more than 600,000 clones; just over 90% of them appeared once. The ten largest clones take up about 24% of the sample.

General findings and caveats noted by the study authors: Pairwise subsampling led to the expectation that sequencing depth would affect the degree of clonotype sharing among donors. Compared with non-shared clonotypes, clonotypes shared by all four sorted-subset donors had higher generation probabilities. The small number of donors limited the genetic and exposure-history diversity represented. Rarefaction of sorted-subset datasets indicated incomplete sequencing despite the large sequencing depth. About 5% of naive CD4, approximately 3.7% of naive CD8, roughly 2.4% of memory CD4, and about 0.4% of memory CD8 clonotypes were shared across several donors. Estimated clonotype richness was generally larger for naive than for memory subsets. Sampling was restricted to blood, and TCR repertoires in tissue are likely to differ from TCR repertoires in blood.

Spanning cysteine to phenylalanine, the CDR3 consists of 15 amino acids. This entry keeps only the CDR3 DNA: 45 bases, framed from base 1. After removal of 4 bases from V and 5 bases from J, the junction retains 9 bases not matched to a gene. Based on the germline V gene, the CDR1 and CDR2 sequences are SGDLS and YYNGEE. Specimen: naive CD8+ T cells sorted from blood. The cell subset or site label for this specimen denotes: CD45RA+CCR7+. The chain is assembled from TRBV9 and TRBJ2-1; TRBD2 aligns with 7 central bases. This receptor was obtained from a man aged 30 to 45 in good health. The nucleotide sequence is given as TGTGCCAGCAGCTCCGGGGCTAGCGGAGACAATGAGCAGTTCTTC. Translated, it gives CASSSGASGDNEQFF.